This T cell receptor (beta chain) was recorded in a study of long-term antiretroviral therapy in people with HIV. Broader study findings: The repertoire was dominated at all time points by clones expanded before ART. Among HIV repertoires, CDR3 length ranges were narrower than those of controls.

The study drew at least one pre-ART and at least two post-ART PBMC samples from every donor. Each sample contained roughly 0.95-10 million cryopreserved PBMC, thawed before DNA extraction. As for this clone: Its antigen remains unknown.

Sequencing relied on immunoSEQ assay v3.0, run at survey level. Only in-frame clones appear in the TCRdb table, and some are missing; sequencing was by immunoSEQ multiplex PCR. The sample includes approximately 35,000 clones, 94% of them seen just once. Trimming cost V 3 bases and J 4 bases, with 10 bases left between them. There are 13 residues in the CDR3. Germline CDR1 reads SGHVS; CDR2 reads FNYEAQ. The material sequenced was unsorted PBMCs, taken about 5.1 years after starting antiretroviral therapy. The TCR comes from a woman aged 50 to 60 with HIV. V is TRBV7-6 and J is TRBJ2-7, with a tentative D call TRBD2 (6 bases). The CDR3 DNA reads TGTGCCAGCAGCTTGCGGGGTCCGTACGAGCAGTACTTC. Its protein is CASSLRGPYEQYF.